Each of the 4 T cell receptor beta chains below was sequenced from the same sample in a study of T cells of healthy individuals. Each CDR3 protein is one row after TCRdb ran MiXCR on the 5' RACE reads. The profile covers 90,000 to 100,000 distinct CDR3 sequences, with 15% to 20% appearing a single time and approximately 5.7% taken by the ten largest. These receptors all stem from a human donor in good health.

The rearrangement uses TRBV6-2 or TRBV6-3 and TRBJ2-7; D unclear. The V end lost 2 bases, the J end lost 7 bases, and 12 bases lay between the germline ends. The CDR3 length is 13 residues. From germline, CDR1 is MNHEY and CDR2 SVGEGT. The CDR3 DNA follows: TGTGCCAGCAGTTACCCCCGTCCCGGGGAGCAGTACTTC. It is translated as CASSYPRPGEQYF.

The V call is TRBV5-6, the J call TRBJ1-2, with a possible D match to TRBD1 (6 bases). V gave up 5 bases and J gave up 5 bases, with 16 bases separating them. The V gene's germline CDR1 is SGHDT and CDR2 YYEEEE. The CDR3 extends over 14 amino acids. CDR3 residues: CASRISGTLYGYTF. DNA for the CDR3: TGTGCCAGCAGGATTTCCGGGACATTGTATGGCTACACCTTC.

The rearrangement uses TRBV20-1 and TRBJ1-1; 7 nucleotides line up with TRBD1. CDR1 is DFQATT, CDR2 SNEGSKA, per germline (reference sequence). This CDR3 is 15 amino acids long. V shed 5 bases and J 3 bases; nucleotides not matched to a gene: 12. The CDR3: CSAPPLTGLDTEAFF. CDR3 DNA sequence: TGCAGTGCTCCTCCCCTGACAGGGTTGGACACTGAAGCTTTCTTT.

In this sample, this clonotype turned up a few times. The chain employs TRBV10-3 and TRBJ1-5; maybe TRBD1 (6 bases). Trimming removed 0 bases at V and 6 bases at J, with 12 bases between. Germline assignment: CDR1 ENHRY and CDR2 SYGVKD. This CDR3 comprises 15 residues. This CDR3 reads CAISESGGLGQPQHF. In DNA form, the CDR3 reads TGTGCCATCAGTGAGTCAGGGGGGTTAGGTCAGCCCCAGCATTTT.